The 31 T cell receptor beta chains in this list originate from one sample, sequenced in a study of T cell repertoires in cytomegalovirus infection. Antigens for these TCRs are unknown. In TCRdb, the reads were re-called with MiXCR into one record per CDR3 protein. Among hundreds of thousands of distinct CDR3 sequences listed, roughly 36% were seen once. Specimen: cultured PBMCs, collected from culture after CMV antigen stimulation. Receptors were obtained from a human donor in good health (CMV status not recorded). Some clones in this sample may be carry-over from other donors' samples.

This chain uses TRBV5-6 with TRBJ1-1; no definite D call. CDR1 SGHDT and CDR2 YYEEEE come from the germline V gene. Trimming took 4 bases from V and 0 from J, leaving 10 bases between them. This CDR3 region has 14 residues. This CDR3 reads CASSKSGVNTEAFF. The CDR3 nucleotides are TGTGCCAGCAGCAAAAGTGGGGTGAACACTGAAGCTTTCTTT.

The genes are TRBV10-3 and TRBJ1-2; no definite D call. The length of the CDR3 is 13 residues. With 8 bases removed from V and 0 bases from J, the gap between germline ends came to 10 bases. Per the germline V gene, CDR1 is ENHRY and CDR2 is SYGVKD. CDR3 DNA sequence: TGTGCCATCCTCCGGCCAGCTAACTATGGCTACACCTTC. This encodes CAILRPANYGYTF.

CDR3 DNA: TGTGCCAGCAGCGGGGGCGGAGTGGGGGAGACCCAGTACTTC. Translating it yields CASSGGGVGETQYF. The chain has TRBV7-3 and TRBJ2-5, with D possibly matching TRBD1 (6 bases). The germline V gene encodes CDR1 SGHTA and CDR2 FQGTGA. The CDR3 is made up of 14 amino acids. V gave up 5 bases and J gave up 5 bases, with 15 bases separating them.

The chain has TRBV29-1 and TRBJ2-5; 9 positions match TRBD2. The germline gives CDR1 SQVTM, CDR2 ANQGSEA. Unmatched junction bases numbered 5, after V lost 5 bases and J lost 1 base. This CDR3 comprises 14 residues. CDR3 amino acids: CSVFSGGSQETQYF. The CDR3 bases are TGCAGCGTTTTCAGCGGGGGGAGCCAAGAGACCCAGTACTTC.

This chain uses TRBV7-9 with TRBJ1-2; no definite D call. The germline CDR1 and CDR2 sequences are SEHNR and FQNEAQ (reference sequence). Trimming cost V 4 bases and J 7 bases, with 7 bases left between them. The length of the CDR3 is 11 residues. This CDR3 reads CASSSEIGYTF. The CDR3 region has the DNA TGTGCCAGCAGCTCTGAAATTGGCTACACCTTC.

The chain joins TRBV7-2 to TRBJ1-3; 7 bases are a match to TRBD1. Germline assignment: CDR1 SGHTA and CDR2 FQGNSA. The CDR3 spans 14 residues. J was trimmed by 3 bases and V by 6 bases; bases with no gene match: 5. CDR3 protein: CASRAGGDGNTIYF. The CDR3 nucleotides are TGTGCCAGCAGGGCAGGGGGGGATGGAAACACCATATATTTT.

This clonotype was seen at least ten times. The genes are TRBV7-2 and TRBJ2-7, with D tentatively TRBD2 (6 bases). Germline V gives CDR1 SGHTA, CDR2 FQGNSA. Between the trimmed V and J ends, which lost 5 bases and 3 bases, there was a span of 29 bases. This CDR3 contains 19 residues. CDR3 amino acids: CASSPRGGLSRHGDYEQYF. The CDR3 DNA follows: TGTGCCAGCAGCCCCCGTGGTGGACTATCTCGGCATGGAGACTACGAGCAGTACTTC.

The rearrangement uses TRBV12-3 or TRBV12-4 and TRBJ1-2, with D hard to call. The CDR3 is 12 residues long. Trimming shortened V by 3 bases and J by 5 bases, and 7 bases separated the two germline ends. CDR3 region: CASSFLRYGYTF. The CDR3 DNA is TGTGCCAGCAGTTTCCTCAGATATGGCTACACCTTC.

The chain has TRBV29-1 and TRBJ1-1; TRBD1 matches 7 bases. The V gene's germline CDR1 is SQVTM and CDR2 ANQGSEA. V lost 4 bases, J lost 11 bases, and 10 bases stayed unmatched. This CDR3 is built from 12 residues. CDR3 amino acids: CSVVPRGYGAFF. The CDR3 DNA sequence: TGCAGCGTTGTTCCCAGGGGGTATGGGGCTTTCTTT.

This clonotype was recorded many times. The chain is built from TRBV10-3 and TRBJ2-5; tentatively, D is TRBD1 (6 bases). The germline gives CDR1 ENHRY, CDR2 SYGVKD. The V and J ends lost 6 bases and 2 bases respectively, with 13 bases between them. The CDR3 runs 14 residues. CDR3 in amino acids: CAIRLDSRQETQYF. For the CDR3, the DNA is TGTGCCATCAGGCTGGACAGCCGTCAAGAGACCCAGTACTTC.

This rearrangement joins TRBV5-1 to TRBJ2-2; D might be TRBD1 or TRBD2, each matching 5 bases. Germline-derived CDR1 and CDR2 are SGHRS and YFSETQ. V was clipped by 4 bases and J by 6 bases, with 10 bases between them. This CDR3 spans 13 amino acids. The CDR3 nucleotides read TGCGCCAGCAGCCCCACGGGGCCCGGGGAGCTGTTTTTT. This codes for CASSPTGPGELFF.

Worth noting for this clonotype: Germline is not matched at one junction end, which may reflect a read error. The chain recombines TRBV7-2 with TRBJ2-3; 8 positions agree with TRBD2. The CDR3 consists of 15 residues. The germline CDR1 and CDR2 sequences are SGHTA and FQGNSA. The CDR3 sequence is CASSFRAGEEDTRYF. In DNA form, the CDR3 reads TGTGCCAGCAGCTTCAGAGCGGGAGAGGAGGATACGCGGTATTTT.

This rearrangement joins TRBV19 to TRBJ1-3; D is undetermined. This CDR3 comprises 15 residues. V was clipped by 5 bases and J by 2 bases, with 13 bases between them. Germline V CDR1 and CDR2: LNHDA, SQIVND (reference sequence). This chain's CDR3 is CASSLAWVPGNTIYF. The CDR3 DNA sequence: TGTGCCAGTAGTCTCGCGTGGGTCCCTGGAAACACCATATATTTT.

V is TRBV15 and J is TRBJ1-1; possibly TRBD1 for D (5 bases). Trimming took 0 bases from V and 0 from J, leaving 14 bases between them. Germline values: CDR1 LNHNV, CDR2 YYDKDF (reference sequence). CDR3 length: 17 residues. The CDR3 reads CATSRDGGSQMNTEAFF. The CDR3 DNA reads TGTGCCACCAGCAGAGATGGGGGGTCTCAGATGAACACTGAAGCTTTCTTT.

CDR3 sequence (DNA): TGTGCCAGCTCACCACGTCAACAGGCCGCAGGAAACACCATATATTTT. Translated, it gives CASSPRQQAAGNTIYF. The chain carries TRBV18 and TRBJ1-3, with TRBD1 as a possible D gene (5 bases). V was cut by 1 base and J by 4 bases, with 14 bases left in between. Germline assignment: CDR1 KGHSH and CDR2 LQKENI. The CDR3 loop spans 16 amino acids.

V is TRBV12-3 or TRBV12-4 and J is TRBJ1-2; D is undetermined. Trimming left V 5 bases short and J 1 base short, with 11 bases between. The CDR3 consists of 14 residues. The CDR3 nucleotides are TGTGCCAGCAGTCCGGCGGGCGATAACTATGGCTACACCTTC. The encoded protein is CASSPAGDNYGYTF.

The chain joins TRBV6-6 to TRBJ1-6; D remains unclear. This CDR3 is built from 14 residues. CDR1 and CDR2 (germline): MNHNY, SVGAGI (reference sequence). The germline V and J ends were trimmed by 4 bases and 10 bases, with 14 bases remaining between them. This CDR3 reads CASSSSARSSPLHF. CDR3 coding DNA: TGTGCCAGCAGTTCGTCAGCGCGATCGTCACCCCTCCACTTT.

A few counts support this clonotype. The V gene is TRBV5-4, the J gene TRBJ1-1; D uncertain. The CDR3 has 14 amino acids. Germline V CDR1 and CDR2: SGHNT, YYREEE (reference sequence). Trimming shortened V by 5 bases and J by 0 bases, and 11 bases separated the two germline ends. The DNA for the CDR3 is TGTGCCAGCAGAAGGGCGTCGATGAACACTGAAGCTTTCTTT. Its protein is CASRRASMNTEAFF.

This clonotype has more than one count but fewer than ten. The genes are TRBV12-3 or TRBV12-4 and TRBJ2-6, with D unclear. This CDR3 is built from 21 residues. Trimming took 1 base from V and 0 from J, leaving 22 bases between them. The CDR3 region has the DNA TGTGCCAGCAGTTTAGAGTTACAGTTCCGTCTCTCTGCCTCTGGGGCCAACGTCCTGACTTTC. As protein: CASSLELQFRLSASGANVLTF.

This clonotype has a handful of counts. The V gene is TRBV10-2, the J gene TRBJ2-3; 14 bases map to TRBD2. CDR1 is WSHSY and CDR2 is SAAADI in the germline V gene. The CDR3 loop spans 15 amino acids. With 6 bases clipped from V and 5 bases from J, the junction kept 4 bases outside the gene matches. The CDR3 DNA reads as TGCGCCAGCAGGGGACTAGCGGGAGTCGGAGATACGCAGTATTTT. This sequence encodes CASRGLAGVGDTQYF.

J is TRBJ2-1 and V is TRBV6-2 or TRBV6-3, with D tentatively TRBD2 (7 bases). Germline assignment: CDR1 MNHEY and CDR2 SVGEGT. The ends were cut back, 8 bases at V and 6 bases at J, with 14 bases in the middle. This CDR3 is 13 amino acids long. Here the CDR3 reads CASGKGGGNEQFF. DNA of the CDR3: TGTGCCAGCGGAAAGGGAGGGGGCAATGAGCAGTTCTTC.

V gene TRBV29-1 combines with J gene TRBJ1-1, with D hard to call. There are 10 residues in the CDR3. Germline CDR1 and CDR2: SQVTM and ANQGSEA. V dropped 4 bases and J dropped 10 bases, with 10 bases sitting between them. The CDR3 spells CSVVIPRAFF. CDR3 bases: TGCAGCGTTGTTATCCCTAGAGCTTTCTTT.

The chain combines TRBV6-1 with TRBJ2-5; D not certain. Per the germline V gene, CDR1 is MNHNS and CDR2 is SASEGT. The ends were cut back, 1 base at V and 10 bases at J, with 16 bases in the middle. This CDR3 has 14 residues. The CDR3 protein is CASSEGIWQFIQYF. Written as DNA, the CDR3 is TGTGCCAGCAGTGAAGGTATCTGGCAATTTATCCAGTACTTC.

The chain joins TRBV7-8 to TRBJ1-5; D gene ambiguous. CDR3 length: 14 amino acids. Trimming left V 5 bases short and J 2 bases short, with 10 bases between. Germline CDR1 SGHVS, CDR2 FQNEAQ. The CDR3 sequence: CASSPGERNQPQHF. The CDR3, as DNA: TGTGCCAGCAGCCCTGGGGAACGCAATCAGCCCCAGCATTTT.

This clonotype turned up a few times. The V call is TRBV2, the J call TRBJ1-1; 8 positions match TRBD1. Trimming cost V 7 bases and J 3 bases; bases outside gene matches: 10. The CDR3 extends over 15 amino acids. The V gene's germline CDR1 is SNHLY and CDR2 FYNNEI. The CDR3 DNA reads TGTGCCAGCAAGGGCAGGGGGCGCGTTGACACTGAAGCTTTCTTT. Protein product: CASKGRGRVDTEAFF. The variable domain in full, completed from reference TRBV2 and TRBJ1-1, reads EPEVTQTPSHQVTQMGQEVILRCVPISNHLYFYWYRQILGQKVEFLVSFYNNEISEKSEIFDDQFSVERPDGSNFTLKIRSTKLEDSAMYFCASKGRGRVDTEAFFGQGTRLTVV.

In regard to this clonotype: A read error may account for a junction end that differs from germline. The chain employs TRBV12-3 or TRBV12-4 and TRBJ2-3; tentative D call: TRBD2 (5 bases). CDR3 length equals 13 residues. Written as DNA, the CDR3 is TGTGCCAGCGGTTTAACTAGATCAGATACGCAGTATTTT. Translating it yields CASGLTRSDTQYF.

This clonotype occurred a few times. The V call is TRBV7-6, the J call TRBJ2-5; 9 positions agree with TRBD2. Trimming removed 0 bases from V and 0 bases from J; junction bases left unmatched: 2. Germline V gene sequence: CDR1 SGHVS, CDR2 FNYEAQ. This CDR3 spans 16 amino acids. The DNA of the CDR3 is TGTGCCAGCAGCTTAGCGGTAGCGGGGGACCAAGAGACCCAGTACTTC. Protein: CASSLAVAGDQETQYF.

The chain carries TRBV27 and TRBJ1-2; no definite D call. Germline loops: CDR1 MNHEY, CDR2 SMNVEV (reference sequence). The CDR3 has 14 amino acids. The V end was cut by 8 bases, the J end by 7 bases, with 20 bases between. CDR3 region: CASALSNGVSGYTF. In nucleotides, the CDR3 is TGTGCCAGCGCTCTATCGAATGGTGTCTCTGGCTACACCTTC.

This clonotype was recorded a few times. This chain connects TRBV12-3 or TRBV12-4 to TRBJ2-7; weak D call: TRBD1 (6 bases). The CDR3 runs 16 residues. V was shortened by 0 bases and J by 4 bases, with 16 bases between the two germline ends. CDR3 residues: CASSLASIRGRYEQYF. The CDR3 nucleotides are TGTGCCAGCAGTTTAGCGTCAATCAGGGGTCGGTACGAGCAGTACTTC.

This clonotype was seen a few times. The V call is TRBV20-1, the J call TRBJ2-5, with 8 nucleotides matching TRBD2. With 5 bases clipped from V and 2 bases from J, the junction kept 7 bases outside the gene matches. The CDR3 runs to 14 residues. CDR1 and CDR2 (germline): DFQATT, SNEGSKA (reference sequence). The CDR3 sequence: CSAEIPGGQETQYF. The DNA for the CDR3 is TGCAGTGCTGAAATCCCGGGAGGGCAAGAGACCCAGTACTTC.

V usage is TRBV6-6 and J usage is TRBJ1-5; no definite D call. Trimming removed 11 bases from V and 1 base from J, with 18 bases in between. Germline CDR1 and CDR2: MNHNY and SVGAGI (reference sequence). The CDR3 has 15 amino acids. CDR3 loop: CASQWNVLSNQPQHF. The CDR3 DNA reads TGTGCCTCCCAGTGGAACGTCTTGAGCAATCAGCCCCAGCATTTT.